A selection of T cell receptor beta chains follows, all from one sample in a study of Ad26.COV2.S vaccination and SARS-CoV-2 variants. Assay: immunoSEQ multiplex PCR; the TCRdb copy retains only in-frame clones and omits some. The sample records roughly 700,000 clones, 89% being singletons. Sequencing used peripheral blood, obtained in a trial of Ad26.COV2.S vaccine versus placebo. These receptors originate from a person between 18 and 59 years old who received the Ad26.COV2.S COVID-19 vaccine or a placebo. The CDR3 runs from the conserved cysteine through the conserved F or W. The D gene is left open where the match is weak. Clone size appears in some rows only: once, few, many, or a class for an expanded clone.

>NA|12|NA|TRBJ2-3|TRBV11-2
CASSSTTDTQYF
TGTGCCAGCAGCTCCACCACAGATACGCAGTATTTT
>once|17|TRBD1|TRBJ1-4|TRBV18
CASSRSGQGATNEKLFF
TGTGCCAGCTCACGTTCGGGACAGGGAGCAACTAATGAAAAACTGTTTTTT
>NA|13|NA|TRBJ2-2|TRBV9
CASSGGSPGELFF
TGTGCCAGCAGCGGGGGGAGCCCCGGGGAGCTGTTTTTT
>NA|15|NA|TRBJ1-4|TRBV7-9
CASSEPGSHMGRLFF
TGTGCCAGCAGCGAACCCGGATCCCATATGGGTCGACTGTTTTTT
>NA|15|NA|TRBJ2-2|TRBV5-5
CASSLGGSGTGELFF
TGTGCCAGCAGCTTAGGAGGGTCGGGCACCGGGGAGCTGTTTTTT
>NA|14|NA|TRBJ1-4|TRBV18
CASSPGSTNEKLFF
TGTGCCAGCTCACCAGGTTCAACTAATGAAAAACTGTTTTTT
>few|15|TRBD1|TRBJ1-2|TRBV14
CASSQAPGGLYGYTF
TGTGCCAGCAGCCAAGCCCCAGGGGGCCTATATGGCTACACCTTC
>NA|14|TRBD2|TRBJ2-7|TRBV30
CAWSGGLAVYEQYF
TGTGCCTGGAGTGGAGGACTAGCGGTCTACGAGCAGTACTTC
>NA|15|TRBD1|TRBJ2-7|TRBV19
CASSGRDRATYEQYF
TGTGCCAGTAGTGGCCGGGACAGGGCTACCTACGAGCAGTACTTC
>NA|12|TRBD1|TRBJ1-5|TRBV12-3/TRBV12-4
CASRTGVQPQHF
TGTGCCAGCAGGACAGGGGTTCAGCCCCAGCATTTT
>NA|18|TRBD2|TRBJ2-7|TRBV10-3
CAISDPLGTSGRAGEQYF
TGTGCCATCAGTGACCCTCTAGGGACTAGCGGGAGGGCGGGCGAGCAGTACTTC
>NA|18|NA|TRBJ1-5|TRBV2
CASSRLKHHPGARQPQHF
TGTGCCAGCAGTCGACTTAAACACCATCCGGGGGCCCGGCAGCCCCAGCATTTT
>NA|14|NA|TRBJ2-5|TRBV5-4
CASSLVGTQETQYF
TGTGCCAGCAGCCTGGTAGGGACACAAGAGACCCAGTACTTC
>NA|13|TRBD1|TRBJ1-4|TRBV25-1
CATQPGQGEKLFF
TGTGCCACCCAACCGGGACAGGGGGAAAAACTGTTTTTT
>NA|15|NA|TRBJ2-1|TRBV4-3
CASSQNPAPYNEQFF
TGCGCCAGCAGCCAAAATCCAGCTCCTTACAATGAGCAGTTCTTC
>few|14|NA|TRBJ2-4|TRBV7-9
CASSLRTDKNIQYF
TGTGCCAGCAGCTTACGGACCGATAAAAACATTCAGTACTTC
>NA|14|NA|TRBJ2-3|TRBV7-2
CASSLAPVTDTQYF
TGTGCCAGCAGCTTAGCACCAGTCACAGATACGCAGTATTTT
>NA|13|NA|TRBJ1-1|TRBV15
CATSFPGSTEAFF
TGTGCCACCTCCTTTCCGGGTTCCACTGAAGCTTTCTTT
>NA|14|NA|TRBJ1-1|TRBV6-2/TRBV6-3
CASRPLGLLTEAFF
TGTGCCAGCAGGCCTCTAGGACTTCTCACTGAAGCTTTCTTT
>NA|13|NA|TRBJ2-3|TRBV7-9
CASSFGSTDTQYF
TGTGCCAGCAGCTTTGGCTCCACAGATACGCAGTATTTT
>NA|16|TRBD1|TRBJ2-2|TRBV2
CASSEITGGHTGELFF
TGTGCCAGCAGTGAGATAACAGGGGGCCACACCGGGGAGCTGTTTTTT
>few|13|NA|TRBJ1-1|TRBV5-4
CASSETVNTEAFF
TGTGCCAGCAGTGAGACGGTGAACACTGAAGCTTTCTTT
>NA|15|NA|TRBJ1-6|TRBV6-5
CASSYSGILNSPLHF
TGTGCCAGCAGTTACTCGGGGATTCTCAATTCACCCCTCCACTTT
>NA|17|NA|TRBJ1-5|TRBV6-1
CASSEAGGQGNNQPQHF
TGTGCCAGCAGTGAAGCAGGAGGTCAGGGAAACAATCAGCCCCAGCATTTT
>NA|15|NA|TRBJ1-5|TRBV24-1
CATSGPGGSNQPQHF
TGTGCCACCAGTGGACCGGGGGGGAGCAATCAGCCCCAGCATTTT
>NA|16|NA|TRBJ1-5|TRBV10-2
CASSEQGSGGNQPQHF
TGCGCCAGCAGTGAGCAGGGGTCGGGAGGCAATCAGCCCCAGCATTTT
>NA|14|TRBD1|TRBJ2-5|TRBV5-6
CASSLAGQGETQYF
TGTGCCAGCAGCTTGGCGGGACAGGGTGAGACCCAGTACTTC
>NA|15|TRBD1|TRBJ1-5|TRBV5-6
CASSLGDRGNQPQHF
TGTGCCAGCAGCTTGGGGGACAGGGGCAATCAGCCCCAGCATTTT